This T cell receptor beta chain is drawn from a study of cytomegalovirus exposure and HLA in healthy donors. Study background: Membership in the Caucasian-associated ancestry cluster was found for about four fifths of a few hundred genotyped donors.

Looked up from germline, CDR1 is GTSNPN and CDR2 is SVGIG (reference sequence). This CDR3 has 13 amino acids. The V gene lost 0 bases and the J gene lost 3 bases, with 8 bases spanning the gap. The PCR contained 60 Vbeta and 13 Jbeta primers. In the original analysis: Later, tens of millions of unique TCR beta chains were counted in an analysis, and some 10 million of them were shared. Measured with immunoSEQ multiplex PCR; TCRdb has only the in-frame clones, and not every one. D and trimming come from the DNA, and the V and J calls and clone size come from that table. Of roughly 100,000 clones in the sample, about 79% were seen once.

The V and J genes are TRBV30 and TRBJ1-2; no clear D gene. The receptor was derived from a man between 60 and 75 years old in good health and CMV-seropositive. What was sequenced was PBMCs. The chain's CDR3 is CAWSVLSYYGYTF. As DNA, the CDR3 is TGTGCCTGGAGTGTTCTCAGTTACTATGGCTACACCTTC.